Shown below are 14 T cell receptor beta chains from a single sample sequenced in a study of cytomegalovirus exposure and HLA in healthy donors. Use of 60 Vbeta and 13 Jbeta primers characterized the PCR. Here immunoSEQ multiplex PCR was the method, and the copy in TCRdb shows in-frame clones only, minus some. The sample carries roughly 88,000 clones, just under 70% recorded once. Input material: PBMCs. The receptors here all came from a man aged 50-59 years in good health and CMV-seronegative.

The gene calls are TRBV5-6 and TRBJ2-5; D possibly corresponds to TRBD2 (5 bases). The V and J ends lost 4 bases and 3 bases respectively, with 16 bases between them. Germline loops: CDR1 SGHDT, CDR2 YYEEEE. The CDR3 runs to 15 residues. Written as DNA, the CDR3 is TGTGCCAGCAGCCCAGGCGGTCCGCGGGAAGAGACCCAGTACTTC. Translating gives CASSPGGPREETQYF.

The rearrangement links TRBV7-2 to TRBJ1-2; D is possibly TRBD1 (6 bases). The germline V gene has CDR1 SGHTA and CDR2 FQGNSA. The CDR3 totals 14 residues. Trimming left V 1 base short and J 4 bases short, with 10 bases between. Written as DNA, the CDR3 is TGTGCCAGCAGCTTAGTGCGGGGGCGCTATGGCTACACCTTC. This sequence encodes CASSLVRGRYGYTF.

This chain uses TRBV9 with TRBJ2-3; 9 nucleotides align to TRBD2. With 0 bases clipped from V and 4 bases from J, the junction kept 3 bases outside the gene matches. The CDR3 loop spans 15 amino acids. Germline assignment: CDR1 SGDLS and CDR2 YYNGEE. The CDR3 DNA is TGTGCCAGCAGCGTAGAGCGGGGGGAGTCAGATACGCAGTATTTT. Translation: CASSVERGESDTQYF. The variable domain in full, with the rest retrieved from reference TRBV9 and TRBJ2-3, is DSGVTQTPKHLITATGQRVTLRCSPRSGDLSVYWYQQSLDQGLQFLIQYYNGEERAKGNILERFSAQQFPDLHSELNLSSLELGDSALYFCASSVERGESDTQYFGPGTRLTVL.

The chain employs TRBV19 and TRBJ1-6; D is ambiguous. The length of the CDR3 is 18 residues. Germline values: CDR1 LNHDA, CDR2 SQIVND (reference sequence). Trimming stripped 5 bases from V and 0 bases from J, with 17 bases between. The CDR3 sequence is CASSSPLGESSYNSPLHF. CDR3 sequence (DNA): TGTGCCAGTAGTTCGCCCCTCGGAGAGAGCTCCTATAATTCACCCCTCCACTTT.

The chain employs TRBV4-3 and TRBJ2-1, with 14 bases identical to TRBD2. Germline-derived CDR1 and CDR2 are LGHNA and YSLEER. There are 18 residues in the CDR3. V lost 2 bases, J lost 8 bases, and 11 bases stayed unmatched. CDR3 residues: CASSQLPGLAGVADEQFF. The DNA of the CDR3 is TGCGCCAGCAGCCAATTACCGGGACTAGCGGGAGTCGCGGATGAGCAGTTCTTC.

This clone was observed a handful of times. The gene calls are TRBV5-1 and TRBJ2-1, with 10 nucleotides matching TRBD1. The ends lost 3 bases at V and 2 bases at J; junction bases unmatched: 11. The germline gives CDR1 SGHRS, CDR2 YFSETQ. The CDR3 consists of 18 residues. The CDR3 bases are TGCGCCAGCAGCTCGAATCCTACCGGGACAGGGGCCTACAATGAGCAGTTCTTC. Amino acid sequence: CASSSNPTGTGAYNEQFF.

This chain links TRBV28 with TRBJ1-2; D unclear. Per the germline V gene, CDR1 is MDHEN and CDR2 is SYDVKM. Trimming took 3 bases from V and 7 from J, leaving 9 bases between them. CDR3 length: 12 amino acids. In DNA form, the CDR3 reads TGTGCCAGCAGTTTCGGTGCGCGTGGCTACACCTTC. Protein: CASSFGARGYTF.

There are a few counts of this clone. This sequence joins TRBV2 and TRBJ2-1; 8 nucleotides match TRBD1. The CDR3 sequence is 15 residues long. Unmatched junction bases numbered 8, after V lost 3 bases and J lost 7 bases. CDR1 is SNHLY, CDR2 FYNNEI, per germline. CDR3 nucleotide sequence: TGTGCCAGCAGTGAGCAACAGGGGGTCTCGAATGAGCAGTTCTTC. Its protein is CASSEQQGVSNEQFF.

This chain uses TRBV2 with TRBJ2-7; possible D gene TRBD1, 6 bases. Germline-derived CDR1 and CDR2 are SNHLY and FYNNEI. The CDR3 is made up of 15 amino acids. Trimming pared 0 bases from V and 2 bases from J, leaving 11 bases between. The CDR3 region is CASSEAPAGAYEQYV. DNA of the CDR3: TGTGCCAGCAGTGAAGCTCCTGCAGGGGCCTACGAGCAGTACGTC.

The V gene is TRBV7-3, the J gene TRBJ1-2; possibly TRBD1 for D (5 bases). The CDR3 totals 14 residues. With 6 bases removed from V and 1 base from J, the gap between germline ends came to 12 bases. Per germline, CDR1 SGHTA and CDR2 FQGTGA. The CDR3 DNA follows: TGTGCCAGCAGTGAAACAGGAAGTAACTATGGCTACACCTTC. Protein product: CASSETGSNYGYTF.

This clone appeared a single time. The chain employs TRBV19 and TRBJ1-1; a possible D gene is TRBD1 (6 bases). V gave up 4 bases and J gave up 5 bases, with 11 bases separating them. CDR3 length: 13 residues. Germline V gives CDR1 LNHDA, CDR2 SQIVND (reference sequence). The CDR3 sequence: CASSNREWTEAFF. CDR3 coding DNA: TGTGCCAGTAGTAACAGGGAGTGGACTGAAGCTTTCTTT.

This clone turned up a few times. The chain links TRBV6-5 to TRBJ2-7, with D possibly being TRBD1 (5 bases). The length of the CDR3 is 12 residues. V lost 6 bases and J lost 0, with 6 bases in between. CDR1 is MNHEY and CDR2 is SVGAGI in the germline V gene. CDR3 protein: CASSQGSYEQYF. The CDR3, as DNA: TGTGCCAGCAGCCAGGGCTCCTACGAGCAGTACTTC.

This clone showed up just once. The chain has TRBV23-1 and TRBJ1-2; 7 bases are shared with TRBD1. TRBV23-1 is flagged as an ORF with uncertain function. V lost 5 bases and J lost 2; bases outside the gene matches: 14. The CDR3 consists of 17 residues. The CDR3 sequence: CASSNGQGETFNYGYTF. For the CDR3, the DNA is TGCGCCAGCAGTAACGGGCAGGGGGAAACCTTCAACTATGGCTACACCTTC.

The chain joins TRBV19 to TRBJ1-2; D gene unclear. Germline values: CDR1 LNHDA, CDR2 SQIVND (reference sequence). CDR3 size: 13 residues. V lost 3 bases to trimming and J lost 6 bases, with 11 bases between them. CDR3: CASSIRLYHGYTF. Written as DNA, the CDR3 is TGTGCCAGTAGTATTCGCCTCTACCATGGCTACACCTTC. Complete variable domain (other parts from reference TRBV19 and TRBJ1-2): DGGITQSPKYLFRKEGQNVTLSCEQNLNHDAMYWYRQDPGQGLRLIYYSQIVNDFQKGDIAEGYSVSREKKESFPLTVTSAQKNPTAFYLCASSIRLYHGYTFGSGTRLTVV.